This is a list of T cell receptor beta chains from one sample in a study of shared T cell receptors in the human thymus. Clones were sequenced by immunoSEQ multiplex PCR, and TCRdb holds only the in-frame ones, with some missing. The profile shows 700,000 to 750,000 clones, roughly 85% of them singletons. This sample also belongs to another study, concerning human thymus T cells.

The sample taken for sequencing was thymocytes. The source of these receptors is a girl in the first two years of life with a congenital heart defect. Both conserved end residues are part of each CDR3. The order of the fields is V gene, J gene, D gene, clone size, CDR3 protein, CDR3 DNA. D genes are given only for firm matches. Size values are once, few and many counts, or a class for expanded clones, and some rows have none.

TRBV13	TRBJ1-1	NA	NA	CASSLATAEGFMNTEAFF	TGTGCCAGCAGCTTAGCAACAGCGGAAGGGTTTATGAACACTGAAGCTTTCTTT
TRBV5-4	TRBJ1-1	TRBD1	NA	CASSYRGRMNTEAFF	TGTGCCAGCAGCTACAGGGGGCGCATGAACACTGAAGCTTTCTTT
TRBV10-3	TRBJ1-2	NA	few	CAISEGANYGYTF	TGTGCCATCAGTGAGGGAGCTAACTATGGCTACACCTTC
TRBV7-8	TRBJ1-2	NA	NA	CASSPPRDEGYTF	TGTGCCAGCAGCCCTCCCCGGGATGAGGGCTACACCTTC
TRBV28	TRBJ1-3	NA	NA	CASSPEQGPGNTIYF	TGTGCCAGCAGCCCCGAACAGGGCCCTGGAAACACCATATATTTT
TRBV7-2	TRBJ1-5	NA	NA	CASSPRGGIDQPQHF	TGTGCCAGCAGCCCGCGGGGCGGAATTGATCAGCCCCAGCATTTT
TRBV5-1	TRBJ1-4	TRBD1	NA	CASSPGQDGEKLFF	TGCGCCAGCAGCCCCGGACAGGATGGTGAAAAACTGTTTTTT
TRBV4-3	TRBJ1-1	NA	NA	CASSQGGAGAEAFF	TGCGCCAGCAGCCAAGGGGGCGCGGGGGCTGAAGCTTTCTTT
TRBV10-3	TRBJ2-1	NA	few	CATADDVVGPDNEQFF	TGTGCCACCGCGGATGATGTGGTAGGTCCCGACAATGAGCAGTTCTTC
TRBV5-1	TRBJ1-1	NA	NA	CASSQGTKNTEAFF	TGCGCCAGCAGCCAAGGGACAAAGAACACTGAAGCTTTCTTT
TRBV20-1	TRBJ1-1	TRBD1	NA	CSAQGAAGAFF	TGCAGTGCTCAGGGGGCGGCCGGAGCTTTCTTT
TRBV7-2	TRBJ2-7	NA	NA	CASSSRTPYEQYF	TGTGCCAGCAGCTCAAGGACTCCGTACGAGCAGTACTTC
TRBV7-9	TRBJ1-5	TRBD1	NA	CASSLGDDRAYSNQPQHF	TGTGCCAGCAGCTTAGGAGACGACAGGGCATATAGCAATCAGCCCCAGCATTTT
TRBV4-3	TRBJ2-2	NA	NA	CASSQETSFPSNTGELFF	TGCGCCAGCAGCCAGGAGACTAGTTTCCCGTCGAACACCGGGGAGCTGTTTTTT
TRBV28	TRBJ1-5	NA	NA	CASRSRADYSNQPQHF	TGTGCCAGCAGGAGCCGGGCAGACTATAGCAATCAGCCCCAGCATTTT
TRBV11-2	TRBJ2-1	NA	NA	CASSHGGPYNEQFF	TGTGCCAGCAGCCACGGGGGGCCCTACAATGAGCAGTTCTTC
TRBV7-8	TRBJ1-1	NA	once	CASSLQGPNTEAFF	TGTGCCAGCAGCTTACAGGGCCCGAACACTGAAGCTTTCTTT
TRBV5-6	TRBJ2-7	NA	NA	CASSLSPGYEQYF	TGTGCCAGCAGCTTGTCGCCAGGCTACGAGCAGTACTTC
TRBV20-1	TRBJ1-2	NA	NA	CSDEGWRGYTF	TGCAGTGACGAAGGATGGAGGGGCTACACCTTC
TRBV5-5	TRBJ1-1	TRBD1	NA	CASSSSVTRHRGGKAFF	TGTGCCAGCAGCTCCTCCGTAACCCGCCACAGGGGGGGAAAAGCTTTCTTT
TRBV30	TRBJ2-7	NA	NA	CAGTDRAYEQYF	TGTGCCGGAACCGACAGAGCCTACGAGCAGTACTTC
TRBV4-3	TRBJ2-2	TRBD2	NA	CASSPRPRTSGGNTGELFF	TGCGCCAGCAGCCCCCGACCCCGGACTAGCGGGGGGAACACCGGGGAGCTGTTTTTT
TRBV7-9	TRBJ2-7	NA	NA	CASSHRQSYEQYF	TGTGCCAGCAGCCATCGACAGAGCTACGAGCAGTACTTC
TRBV4-1	TRBJ1-5	TRBD1	once	CASSRDRVEQPQHF	TGCGCCAGCAGCCGGGACAGGGTCGAACAGCCCCAGCATTTT
TRBV5-1	TRBJ1-2	NA	NA	CASSLNASWTDSYGYTF	TGCGCCAGCAGCTTGAACGCATCCTGGACTGATTCCTATGGCTACACCTTC
TRBV7-9	TRBJ1-2	TRBD1	once	CASSSLWSGGKGGYTF	TGTGCCAGCAGCTCCCTCTGGTCAGGGGGGAAAGGAGGCTACACCTTC
TRBV6-5	TRBJ2-5	NA	NA	CASSYVGVGETQYF	TGTGCCAGCAGTTACGTGGGAGTGGGGGAGACCCAGTACTTC
TRBV2	TRBJ1-2	NA	NA	CASSESDRSGGYTF	TGTGCCAGCAGTGAATCGGACAGATCGGGAGGCTACACCTTC
TRBV29-1	TRBJ2-5	TRBD2	NA	CSVGQRGGPQETQYF	TGCAGCGTTGGGCAGCGGGGGGGCCCGCAAGAGACCCAGTACTTC
TRBV12-5	TRBJ1-6	TRBD1	NA	CASGSGQGTSPLHF	TGTGCTAGTGGCTCCGGACAGGGGACTTCACCCCTCCACTTT
TRBV9	TRBJ1-1	TRBD1	few	CASSNQGASNTEAFF	TGTGCCAGCAGCAACCAGGGGGCCTCGAACACTGAAGCTTTCTTT
TRBV6-6	TRBJ1-4	NA	NA	CASSYSGGGNEKLFF	TGTGCCAGCAGTTACTCTGGGGGCGGGAATGAAAAACTGTTTTTT
TRBV4-1	TRBJ2-7	NA	NA	CASSPLPRNEQYF	TGCGCCAGCAGCCCCCTCCCGAGGAACGAGCAGTACTTC
TRBV11-2	TRBJ1-2	NA	NA	CASSRQDYGYTF	TGTGCCAGCAGCAGACAGGACTATGGCTACACCTTC
TRBV11-2	TRBJ1-1	NA	NA	CASSLVQGPGQSNTEAFF	TGTGCCAGCAGCTTAGTTCAAGGTCCTGGACAGTCGAACACTGAAGCTTTCTTT
TRBV5-6	TRBJ2-1	TRBD2	NA	CASSSPLAGGGNEQFF	TGTGCCAGCAGTTCTCCCCTAGCGGGGGGTGGGAATGAGCAGTTCTTC